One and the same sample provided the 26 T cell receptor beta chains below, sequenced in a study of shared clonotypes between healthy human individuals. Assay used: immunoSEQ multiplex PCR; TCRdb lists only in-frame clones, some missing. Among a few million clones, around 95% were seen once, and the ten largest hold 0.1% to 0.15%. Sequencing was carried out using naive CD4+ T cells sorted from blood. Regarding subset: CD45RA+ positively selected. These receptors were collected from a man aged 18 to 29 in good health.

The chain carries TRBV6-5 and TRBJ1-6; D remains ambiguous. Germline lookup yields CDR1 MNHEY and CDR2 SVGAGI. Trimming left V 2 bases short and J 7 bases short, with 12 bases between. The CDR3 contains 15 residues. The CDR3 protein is CASSYLKARNSPLHF. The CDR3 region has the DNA TGTGCCAGCAGTTACCTCAAAGCGCGGAATTCACCCCTCCACTTT.

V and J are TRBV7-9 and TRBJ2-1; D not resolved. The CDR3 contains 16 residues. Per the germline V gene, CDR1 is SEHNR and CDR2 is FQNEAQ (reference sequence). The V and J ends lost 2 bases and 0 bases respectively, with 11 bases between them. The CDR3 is CASSLIVWGSYNEQFF. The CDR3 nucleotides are TGTGCCAGCAGCTTAATAGTATGGGGCTCCTACAATGAGCAGTTCTTC.

The CDR3 reads CASSKWTGGNGYTF. For the CDR3, the DNA is TGTGCCAGCAGCAAATGGACAGGGGGCAATGGCTACACCTTC. The chain couples TRBV27 to TRBJ1-2; TRBD1 matches at 11 bases. CDR1 MNHEY and CDR2 SMNVEV come from the germline V gene (reference sequence). V dropped 6 bases and J dropped 6; count of bases not matched to a gene: 6. The CDR3 sequence is 14 residues long.

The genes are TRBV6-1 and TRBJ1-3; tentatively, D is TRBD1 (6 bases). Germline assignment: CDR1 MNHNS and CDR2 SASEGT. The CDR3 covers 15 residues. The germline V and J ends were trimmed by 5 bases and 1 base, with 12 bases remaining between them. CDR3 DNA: TGTGCCAGCAGTTCAGCAGGGGATTCTGGAAACACCATATATTTT. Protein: CASSSAGDSGNTIYF.

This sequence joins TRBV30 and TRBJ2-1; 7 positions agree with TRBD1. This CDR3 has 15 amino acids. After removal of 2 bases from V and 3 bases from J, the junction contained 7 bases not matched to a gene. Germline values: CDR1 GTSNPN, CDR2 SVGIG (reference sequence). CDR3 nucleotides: TGTGCCTGGAGTAAGGGGACAGCCTTCTACAATGAGCAGTTCTTC. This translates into CAWSKGTAFYNEQFF.

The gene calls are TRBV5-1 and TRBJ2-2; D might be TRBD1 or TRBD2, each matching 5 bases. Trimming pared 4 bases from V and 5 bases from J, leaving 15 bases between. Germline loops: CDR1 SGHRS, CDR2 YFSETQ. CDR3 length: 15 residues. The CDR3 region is CASSRDPTETGELFF. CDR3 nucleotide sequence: TGCGCCAGCAGCCGGGACCCCACAGAGACCGGGGAGCTGTTTTTT. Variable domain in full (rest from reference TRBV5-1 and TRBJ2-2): KAGVTQTPRYLIKTRGQQVTLSCSPISGHRSVSWYQQTPGQGLQFLFEYFSETQRNKGNFPGRFSGRQFSNSRSEMNVSTLELGDSALYLCASSRDPTETGELFFGEGSRLTVL.

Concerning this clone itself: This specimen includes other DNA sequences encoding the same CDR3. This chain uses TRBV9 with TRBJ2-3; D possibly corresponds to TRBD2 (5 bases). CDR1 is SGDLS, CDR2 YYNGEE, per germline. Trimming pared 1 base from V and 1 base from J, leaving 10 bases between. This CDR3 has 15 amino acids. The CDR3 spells CASSVSTGGTDTQYF. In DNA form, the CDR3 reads TGTGCCAGCAGCGTATCGACCGGGGGCACAGATACGCAGTATTTT.

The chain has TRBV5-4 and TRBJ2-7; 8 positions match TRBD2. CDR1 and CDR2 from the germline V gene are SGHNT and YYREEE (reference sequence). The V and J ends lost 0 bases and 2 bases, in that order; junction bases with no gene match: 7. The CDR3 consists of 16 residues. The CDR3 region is CASSLDGRGRTYEQYF. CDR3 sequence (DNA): TGTGCCAGCAGCTTGGATGGGCGCGGGAGGACCTACGAGCAGTACTTC. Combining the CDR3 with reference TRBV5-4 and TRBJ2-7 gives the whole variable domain ETGVTQSPTHLIKTRGQQVTLRCSSQSGHNTVSWYQQALGQGPQFIFQYYREEENGRGNFPPRFSGLQFPNYSSELNVNALELDDSALYLCASSLDGRGRTYEQYFGPGTRLTVT.

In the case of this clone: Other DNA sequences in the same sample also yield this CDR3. The CDR3: CASSPGLAGYNEQFF. DNA of the CDR3: TGTGCCAGCTCACCGGGACTAGCGGGATACAATGAGCAGTTCTTC. V is TRBV18 and J is TRBJ2-1, with 13 bases lining up with TRBD2. The CDR3 is 15 amino acids. The V and J ends lost 3 bases and 4 bases, in that order; junction bases with no gene match: 0. Germline values: CDR1 KGHSH, CDR2 LQKENI.

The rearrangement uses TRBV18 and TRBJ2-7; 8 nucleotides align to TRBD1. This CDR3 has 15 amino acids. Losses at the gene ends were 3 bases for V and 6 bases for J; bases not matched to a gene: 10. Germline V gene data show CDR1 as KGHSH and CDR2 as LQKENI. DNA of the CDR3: TGTGCCAGCTCACCTTCGACAGGGGAATTTGGCGAGCAGTACTTC. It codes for CASSPSTGEFGEQYF.

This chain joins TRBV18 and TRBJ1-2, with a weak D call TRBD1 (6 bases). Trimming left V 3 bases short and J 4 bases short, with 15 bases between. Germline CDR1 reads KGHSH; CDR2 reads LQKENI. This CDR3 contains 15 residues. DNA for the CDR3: TGTGCCAGCTCACCGACCTCCGGGACACCCTATGGCTACACCTTC. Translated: CASSPTSGTPYGYTF.

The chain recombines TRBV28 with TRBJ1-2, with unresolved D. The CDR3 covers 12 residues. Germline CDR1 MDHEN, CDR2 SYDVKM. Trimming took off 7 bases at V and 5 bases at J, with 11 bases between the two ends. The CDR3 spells CASKIQTYGYTF. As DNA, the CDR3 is TGTGCCAGCAAGATACAGACGTATGGCTACACCTTC.

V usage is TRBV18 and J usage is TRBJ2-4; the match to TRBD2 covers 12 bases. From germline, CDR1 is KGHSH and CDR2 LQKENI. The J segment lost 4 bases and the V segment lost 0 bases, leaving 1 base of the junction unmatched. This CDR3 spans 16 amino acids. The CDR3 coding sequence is TGTGCCAGCTCACCACCAGGACTAGCGGGAAAAAACATTCAGTACTTC. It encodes CASSPPGLAGKNIQYF.

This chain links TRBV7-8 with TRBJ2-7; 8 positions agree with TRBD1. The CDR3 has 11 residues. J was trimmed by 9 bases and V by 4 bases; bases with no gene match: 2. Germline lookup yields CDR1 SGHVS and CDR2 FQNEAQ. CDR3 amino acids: CASSSQGGQYF. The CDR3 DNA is TGTGCCAGCAGCTCACAGGGGGGGCAGTACTTC. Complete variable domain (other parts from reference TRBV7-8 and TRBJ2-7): GAGVSQSPRYKVAKRGQDVALRCDPISGHVSLFWYQQALGQGPEFLTYFQNEAQLDKSGLPSDRFFAERPEGSVSTLKIQRTQQEDSAVYLCASSSQGGQYFGPGTRLTVT.

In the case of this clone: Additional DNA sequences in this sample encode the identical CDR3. CDR3 nucleotide sequence: TGCGCCAGCAGCGAGCCAGGGAATTCACCCCTCCACTTT. It specifies CASSEPGNSPLHF. The V and J genes are TRBV5-1 and TRBJ1-6; maybe TRBD1 (5 bases). Germline-derived CDR1 and CDR2 are SGHRS and YFSETQ. Trimming removed 4 bases at V and 7 bases at J, with 9 bases between. This CDR3 contains 13 residues.

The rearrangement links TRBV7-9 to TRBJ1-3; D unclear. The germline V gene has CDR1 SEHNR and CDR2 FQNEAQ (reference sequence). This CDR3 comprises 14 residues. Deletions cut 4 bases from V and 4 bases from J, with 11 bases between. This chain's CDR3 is CASSSDKLGNTIYF. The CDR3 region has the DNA TGTGCCAGCAGCTCAGATAAGCTGGGAAACACCATATATTTT.

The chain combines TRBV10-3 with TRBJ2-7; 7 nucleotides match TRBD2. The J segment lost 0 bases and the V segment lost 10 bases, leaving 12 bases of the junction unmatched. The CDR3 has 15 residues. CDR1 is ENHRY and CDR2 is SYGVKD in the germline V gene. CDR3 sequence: CATNRRSGISYEQYF. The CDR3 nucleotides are TGTGCCACCAATCGGAGGAGCGGGATCTCCTACGAGCAGTACTTC.

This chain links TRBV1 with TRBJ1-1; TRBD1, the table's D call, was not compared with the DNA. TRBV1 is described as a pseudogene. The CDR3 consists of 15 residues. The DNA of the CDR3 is TGCACCAGCAGCCCCCGACAGGGGTCGGACACTGAAGCTTTCTTT. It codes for CTSSPRQGSDTEAFF.

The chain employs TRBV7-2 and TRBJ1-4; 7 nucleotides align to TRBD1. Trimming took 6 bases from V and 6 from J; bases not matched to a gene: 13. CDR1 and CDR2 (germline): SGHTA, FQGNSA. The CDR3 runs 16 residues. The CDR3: CASRFRGGGGDEKLFF. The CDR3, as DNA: TGTGCCAGCAGATTTCGTGGAGGGGGCGGAGATGAAAAACTGTTTTTT.

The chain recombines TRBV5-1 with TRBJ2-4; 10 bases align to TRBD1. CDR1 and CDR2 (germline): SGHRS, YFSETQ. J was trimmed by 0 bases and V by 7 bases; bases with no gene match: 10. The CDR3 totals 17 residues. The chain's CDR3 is CASGPGTGDLAKNIQYF. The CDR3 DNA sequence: TGCGCCAGCGGTCCCGGGACAGGGGATCTAGCCAAAAACATTCAGTACTTC. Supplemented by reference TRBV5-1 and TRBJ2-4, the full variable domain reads KAGVTQTPRYLIKTRGQQVTLSCSPISGHRSVSWYQQTPGQGLQFLFEYFSETQRNKGNFPGRFSGRQFSNSRSEMNVSTLELGDSALYLCASGPGTGDLAKNIQYFGAGTRLSVL.

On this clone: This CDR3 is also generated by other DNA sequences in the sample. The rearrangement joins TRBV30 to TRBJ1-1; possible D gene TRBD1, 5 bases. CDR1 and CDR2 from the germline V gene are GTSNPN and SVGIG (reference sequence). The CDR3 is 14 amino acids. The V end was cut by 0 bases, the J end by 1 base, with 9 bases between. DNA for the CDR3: TGTGCCTGGAGTGTATTGGGGCAGAACACTGAAGCTTTCTTT. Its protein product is CAWSVLGQNTEAFF. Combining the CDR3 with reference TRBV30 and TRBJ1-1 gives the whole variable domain SQTIHQWPATLVQPVGSPLSLECTVEGTSNPNLYWYRQAAGRGLQLLFYSVGIGQISSEVPQNLSASRPQDRQFILSSKKLLLSDSGFYLCAWSVLGQNTEAFFGQGTRLTVV.

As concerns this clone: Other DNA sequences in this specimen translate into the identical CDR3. For the CDR3, the DNA is TGTGCCAGCAGTTACTCGACAGGGGGCGCGGGAACTGAAGCTTTCTTT. This sequence encodes CASSYSTGGAGTEAFF. The rearrangement joins TRBV6-5 to TRBJ1-1; 10 positions agree with TRBD1. The CDR3 covers 16 residues. Germline CDR1 and CDR2: MNHEY and SVGAGI. V shed 0 bases, J shed 5 bases, and the junction held 6 bases outside the gene matches.

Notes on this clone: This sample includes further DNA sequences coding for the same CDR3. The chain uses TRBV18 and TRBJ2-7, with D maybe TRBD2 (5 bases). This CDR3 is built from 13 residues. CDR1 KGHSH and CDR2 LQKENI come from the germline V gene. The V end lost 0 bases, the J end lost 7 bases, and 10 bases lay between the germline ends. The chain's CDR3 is CASSPPRALEQYF. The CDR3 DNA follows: TGTGCCAGCTCACCACCGCGGGCGTTGGAGCAGTACTTC.

DNA of the CDR3: TGTGCCAGCATGCGGGCAGATGAAAAACTGTTTTTT. As protein: CASMRADEKLFF. J is TRBJ1-4 and V is TRBV6-1; D gene uncertain. Between the trimmed V and J ends, which lost 7 bases and 6 bases, there was a span of 9 bases. CDR1 and CDR2 from the germline V gene are MNHNS and SASEGT. The CDR3 is 12 amino acids.

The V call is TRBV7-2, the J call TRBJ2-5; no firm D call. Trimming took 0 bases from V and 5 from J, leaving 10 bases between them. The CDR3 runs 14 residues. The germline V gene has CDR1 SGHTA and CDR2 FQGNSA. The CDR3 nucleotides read TGTGCCAGCAGCTTAGCTAGCTTGGGGGAGACCCAGTACTTC. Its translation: CASSLASLGETQYF. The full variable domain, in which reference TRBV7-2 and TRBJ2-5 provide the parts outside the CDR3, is GAGVSQSPSNKVTEKGKDVELRCDPISGHTALYWYRQSLGQGLEFLIYFQGNSAPDKSGLPSDRFSAERTGGSVSTLTIQRTQQEDSAVYLCASSLASLGETQYFGPGTRLLVL.

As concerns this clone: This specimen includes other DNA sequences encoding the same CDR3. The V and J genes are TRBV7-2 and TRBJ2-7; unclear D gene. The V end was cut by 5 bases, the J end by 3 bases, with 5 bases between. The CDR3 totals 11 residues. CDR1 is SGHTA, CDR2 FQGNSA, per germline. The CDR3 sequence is CASSLHYEQYF. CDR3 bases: TGTGCCAGCAGCCTCCACTACGAGCAGTACTTC.